These 15 T cell receptor beta chains were sequenced from one sample in a study of T cell responses to AZD1222 COVID-19 vaccine. Repertoires were generated with immunoSEQ multiplex PCR, while TCRdb's copy carries only in-frame clones and drops some. Of about 120,000 clones in the sample, about 87% were seen once. Sequenced here: peripheral blood, sampled on day 0 of AZD1222 vaccination. All receptors come from an adult in good health.

The chain carries TRBV7-8 and TRBJ2-2, with TRBD1 matching over 10 bases. Looked up from germline, CDR1 is SGHVS and CDR2 is FQNEAQ. This CDR3 has 15 residues. Unmatched junction bases numbered 1, after V lost 0 bases and J lost 6 bases. This CDR3 is CASSLAGTGAGELFF. CDR3 sequence (DNA): TGTGCCAGCAGCTTAGCTGGGACAGGGGCCGGGGAGCTGTTTTTT. Complete variable domain (other parts from reference TRBV7-8 and TRBJ2-2): GAGVSQSPRYKVAKRGQDVALRCDPISGHVSLFWYQQALGQGPEFLTYFQNEAQLDKSGLPSDRFFAERPEGSVSTLKIQRTQQEDSAVYLCASSLAGTGAGELFFGEGSRLTVL.

Remarks on this clone: Other DNA sequences in the same sample also yield this CDR3. V gene TRBV5-1 combines with J gene TRBJ1-1, with no clear D. Germline loops: CDR1 SGHRS, CDR2 YFSETQ. The V end lost 4 bases, the J end lost 1 base, and 8 bases lay between the germline ends. The CDR3 loop spans 13 amino acids. CDR3 region: CASSVGQNTEAFF. In nucleotides, the CDR3 is TGCGCCAGCAGCGTCGGGCAGAACACTGAAGCTTTCTTT. Using reference TRBV5-1 and TRBJ1-1 for the parts outside the CDR3, the full variable domain is KAGVTQTPRYLIKTRGQQVTLSCSPISGHRSVSWYQQTPGQGLQFLFEYFSETQRNKGNFPGRFSGRQFSNSRSEMNVSTLELGDSALYLCASSVGQNTEAFFGQGTRLTVV.

CDR3: CASSQLATGELFF. The CDR3 bases are TGTGCCAGCAGCCAACTAGCAACCGGGGAGCTGTTTTTT. V is TRBV14 and J is TRBJ2-2, with a weak D call TRBD2 (5 bases). With 2 bases removed from V and 5 bases from J, the gap between germline ends came to 6 bases. CDR1 is SGHDN and CDR2 is FVKESK in the germline V gene. The CDR3 is 13 amino acids.

This clone was picked up a small number of times. V is TRBV5-6 and J is TRBJ1-6; D uncertain. V was clipped by 0 bases and J by 7 bases, with 8 bases between them. This CDR3 is built from 14 residues. Germline CDR1 and CDR2: SGHDT and YYEEEE. DNA of the CDR3: TGTGCCAGCAGCTTGGCCCTGGGGAATTCACCCCTCCACTTT. Protein sequence: CASSLALGNSPLHF.

The rearrangement links TRBV29-1 to TRBJ2-1, with a tentative D call TRBD1 (7 bases). The CDR3 contains 12 residues. V lost 6 bases and J 7 bases, leaving 13 bases between the germline ends. Germline V CDR1 and CDR2: SQVTM, ANQGSEA. The CDR3 sequence: CSVAGGLNEQFF. The CDR3 DNA reads as TGCAGCGTAGCAGGGGGACTGAATGAGCAGTTCTTC.

The chain links TRBV28 to TRBJ1-1; D might be TRBD1 (6 bases). This CDR3 comprises 13 residues. Trimming removed 7 bases at V and 1 base at J, with 10 bases between. Germline V lookup: CDR1 MDHEN, CDR2 SYDVKM. The CDR3 reads CASKPGQNTEAFF. The DNA for the CDR3 is TGTGCCAGCAAACCGGGACAGAACACTGAAGCTTTCTTT.

This clone was recorded once. The J gene is TRBJ2-5, the V gene TRBV19, with D perhaps assigned TRBD1 or TRBD2 (5 bases each). CDR3 length: 15 amino acids. Germline V lookup: CDR1 LNHDA, CDR2 SQIVND (reference sequence). V gave up 11 bases and J gave up 5 bases, with 24 bases separating them. CDR3 residues: CASSPWGSTKETQYF. Here the CDR3 DNA reads TGTGCCTCTTCGCCCTGGGGGTCCACCAAGGAGACCCAGTACTTC.

This clone occurred once. The CDR3 DNA sequence: TGTGCCAGCCTAATCATTAACTCGCCTACCTACGAGCAGTACTTC. It yields the protein CASLIINSPTYEQYF. The chain couples TRBV6-5 to TRBJ2-7; unclear D gene. The CDR3 is 15 amino acids. The germline CDR1 and CDR2 sequences are MNHEY and SVGAGI. V lost 8 bases, J lost 2 bases, and 19 bases lay in between.

V gene TRBV3-1 (or the pseudogene TRBV3-2) combines with J gene TRBJ2-2; TRBD2 matches at 10 bases. V gave up 5 bases and J gave up 1 base; unmatched junction bases: 1. Germline V CDR1 and CDR2: LGHDT, YNNKEL (reference sequence). The CDR3 is 15 residues long. CDR3 nucleotide sequence: TGTGCCAGCAGCAGACTAGCGGGGAACACCGGGGAGCTGTTTTTT. Its protein product is CASSRLAGNTGELFF.

This clone is a singleton in its sample. This chain uses TRBV19 with TRBJ2-5; 11 nucleotides align to TRBD2. The germline CDR1 and CDR2 sequences are LNHDA and SQIVND (reference sequence). The V gene end was trimmed by 3 bases and the J gene end by 2 bases; junction bases not matched to a gene: 2. The CDR3 is 15 residues long. The CDR3, as DNA: TGTGCCAGTAGTATGACTAGCGGGGATCAAGAGACCCAGTACTTC. It yields the protein CASSMTSGDQETQYF.

The chain couples TRBV11-2 to TRBJ1-1; possibly TRBD1 for D (5 bases). V gave up 1 base and J gave up 6 bases, with 18 bases separating them. CDR3 length: 16 amino acids. Germline V gene lookup returns CDR1 SGHAT and CDR2 FQNNGV. CDR3 nucleotide sequence: TGTGCCAGCAGCTTAGTCGGCGGAGTGGGGGACCCTGAAGCTTTCTTT. Protein sequence: CASSLVGGVGDPEAFF.

This clone was picked up one time. The rearrangement uses TRBV20-1 and TRBJ2-7, with D tentatively TRBD2 (5 bases). CDR1 and CDR2 (germline): DFQATT, SNEGSKA (reference sequence). Trimming stripped 8 bases from V and 2 bases from J, with 7 bases between. The length of the CDR3 is 10 residues. The CDR3 nucleotides are TGCAGTACGGGGACCTACGAGCAGTACTTC. Amino acid sequence: CSTGTYEQYF.

The chain combines TRBV11-3 with TRBJ1-2; D remains ambiguous. In germline, CDR1 is SGHNT, CDR2 YENEEA. The CDR3 spans 10 residues. Written as DNA, the CDR3 is TGTGATAGGGAGTTAGGCGGCTACACCTTC. Translation: CDRELGGYTF. The entire variable domain, with the rest obtained from reference TRBV11-3 and TRBJ1-2, is as follows: EAGVVQSPRYKIIEKKQPVAFWCNPISGHNTLYWYLQNLGQGPELLIRYENEEAVDDSQLPKDRFSAERLKGVDSTLKIQPAELGDSAVYLCDRELGGYTFGSGTRLTVV.

The chain combines TRBV7-9 with TRBJ1-1; D uncertain. The CDR3 is 15 residues long. Trimming removed 6 bases from V and 4 bases from J, with 18 bases in between. From germline, CDR1 is SEHNR and CDR2 FQNEAQ (reference sequence). The CDR3 is CASRYDGLESTEAFF. The CDR3 bases are TGTGCCAGCAGATACGACGGACTGGAGAGCACTGAAGCTTTCTTT.

This rearrangement joins TRBV27 to TRBJ2-7; 7 nucleotides align to TRBD1. J was trimmed by 0 bases and V by 2 bases; bases with no gene match: 4. This CDR3 has 15 amino acids. Per germline, CDR1 MNHEY and CDR2 SMNVEV (reference sequence). CDR3 loop: CASSLRGQRSYEQYF. The CDR3 coding sequence is TGTGCCAGCAGTTTAAGGGGGCAACGCTCCTACGAGCAGTACTTC.